Below are 3 T cell receptor beta chains sequenced from a single sample in a study of CD8+ T cells in alopecia areata. cDNA prepared by RNA extraction and subsequent reverse transcription served as the template for sequencing. Assay: immunoSEQ multiplex PCR; the TCRdb copy retains only in-frame clones and omits some. This table holds approximately 30,000 clones, 55% found once. Sequenced material: NKG2D-high CD8+ T cells sorted from blood. Receptors originate from a human donor with alopecia areata.

The chain has TRBV7-2 and TRBJ2-2; tentatively, D is TRBD2 (7 bases). CDR1 SGHTA and CDR2 FQGNSA come from the germline V gene. There are 15 residues in the CDR3. V shed 10 bases and J shed 3 bases, with 18 bases lying between them. The chain's CDR3 is CATLRGGAHTGELFF. The CDR3 DNA follows: TGTGCCACCCTGAGGGGGGGCGCGCACACCGGGGAGCTGTTTTTT.

CDR3 sequence (DNA): TGTGCCAGCAGCTTGGAGAGCTCCTACGAGCAGTACTTC. Amino acid sequence: CASSLESSYEQYF. The rearrangement uses TRBV5-4 and TRBJ2-7; D is uncertain. The ends were cut back, 0 bases at V and 0 bases at J, with 4 bases in the middle. The CDR3 extends over 13 amino acids. Germline V gene data show CDR1 as SGHNT and CDR2 as YYREEE (reference sequence).

This chain links TRBV2 with TRBJ1-2; maybe TRBD1 (5 bases). Trimming left V 4 bases short and J 8 bases short, with 11 bases between. Germline assignment: CDR1 SNHLY and CDR2 FYNNEI. This CDR3 contains 12 residues. The CDR3 here is CASSGGAKGYTF. In DNA, the CDR3 is TGTGCCAGCAGTGGAGGGGCTAAGGGCTACACCTTC.